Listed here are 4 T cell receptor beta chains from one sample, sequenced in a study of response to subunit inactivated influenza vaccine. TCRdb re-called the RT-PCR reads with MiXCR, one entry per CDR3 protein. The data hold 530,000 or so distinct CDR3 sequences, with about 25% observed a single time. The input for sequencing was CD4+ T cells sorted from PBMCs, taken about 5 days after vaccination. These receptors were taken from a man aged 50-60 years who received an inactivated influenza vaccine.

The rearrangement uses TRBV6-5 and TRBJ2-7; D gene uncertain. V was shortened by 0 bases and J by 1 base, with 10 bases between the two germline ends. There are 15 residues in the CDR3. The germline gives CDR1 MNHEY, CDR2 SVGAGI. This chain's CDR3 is CASSYSATVSYEQYF. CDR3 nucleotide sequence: TGTGCCAGCAGTTACTCCGCAACCGTTTCCTACGAGCAGTACTTC.

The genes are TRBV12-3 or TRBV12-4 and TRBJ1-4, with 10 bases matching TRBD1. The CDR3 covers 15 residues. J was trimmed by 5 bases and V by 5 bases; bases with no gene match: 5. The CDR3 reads CASSPSGQGNEKLFF. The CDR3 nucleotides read TGTGCCAGCAGTCCATCGGGACAGGGGAATGAAAAACTGTTTTTT.

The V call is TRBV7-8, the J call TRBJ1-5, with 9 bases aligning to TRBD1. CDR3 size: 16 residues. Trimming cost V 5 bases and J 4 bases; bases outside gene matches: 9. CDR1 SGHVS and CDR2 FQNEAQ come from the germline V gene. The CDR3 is CASSPPTTGGNQPQHF. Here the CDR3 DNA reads TGTGCCAGCAGCCCCCCAACGACAGGGGGTAATCAGCCCCAGCATTTT.

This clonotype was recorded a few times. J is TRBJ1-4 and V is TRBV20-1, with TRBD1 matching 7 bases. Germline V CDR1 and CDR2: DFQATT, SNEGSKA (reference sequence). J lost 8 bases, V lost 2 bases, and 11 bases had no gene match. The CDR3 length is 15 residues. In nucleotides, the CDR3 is TGCAGTGCTAGATCCGAGGGGGCAACAGGGGAAAAACTGTTTTTT. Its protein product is CSARSEGATGEKLFF.